This is a list of T cell receptor beta chains from one sample in a study of blood T cell repertoires in COVID-19. Using immunoSEQ multiplex PCR, the repertoire was profiled, and TCRdb retains in-frame clones only, with some absent. The table includes approximately 160,000 clones, around 84% detected once. The sample comprised PBMCs or T cells enriched from blood (not recorded which). The origin of the receptors is a man aged 45 to 65 who had recovered from COVID-19. Each CDR3 is given without its conserved first and last residue.

>TRBV9
ASSANSRGDDSPLH
>TRBV18
ASSRETGGRGQPQH
>TRBV14
ASSQAGRHNSPLH
>TRBV3-1/TRBV3-2
ASSQVRGGYNSPLH
>TRBV4-3
ASSQNIAGEGETQY
>TRBV4-2
ASSQDYRGNQPQH
>TRBV11-1
ASSAIEGSIRDEQF
>TRBV10-3
AISESMIGGGAGVQY
>TRBV29-1
SAWTGFSNQPQH
>TRBV5-5
ASIPVGGTGVTEAF
>TRBV18
ASSPVTGFYEQY
>TRBV6-5
ASRGGLDNEKLF
>TRBV5-1
ASSLSGKRQETQY
>TRBV6-6
ASRRERNTGELF
>TRBV19
ASKERGGTDTQY
>TRBV4-3
ASSRTPGQGNYGYT
>TRBV7-9
ASSSPGRLRGYNEQF
>TRBV6-5
ASSYMESSYNEQF
>TRBV9
ASSVAATNEKLF
>TRBV5-1
ASSLGQGEQF
>TRBV2
ASRGGTSGGDTQY
>TRBV23-1
ASSPRNFPIPGGYT
>TRBV5-1
ASSPSPGIDYGYT